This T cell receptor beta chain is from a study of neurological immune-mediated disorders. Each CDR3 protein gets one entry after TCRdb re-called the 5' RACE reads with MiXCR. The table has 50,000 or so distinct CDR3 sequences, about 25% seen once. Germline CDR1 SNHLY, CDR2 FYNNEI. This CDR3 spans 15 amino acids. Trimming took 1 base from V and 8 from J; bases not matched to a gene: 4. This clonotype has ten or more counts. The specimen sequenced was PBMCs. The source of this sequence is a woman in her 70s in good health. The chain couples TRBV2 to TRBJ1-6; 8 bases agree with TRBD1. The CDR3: CASSEGTGSHSPLHF. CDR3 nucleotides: TGTGCCAGCAGTGAAGGGACAGGGTCCCATTCACCCCTCCACTTT.